This T cell receptor (beta chain) is drawn from a study of CD8+CD57+ T cells in acquired aplastic anemia. Study at large: Sorted CD4+ and CD8+ cell DNA averaged roughly 3.2 ug.

Genomic DNA provided the template from which TCR beta VDJ and CDR3 profiles were obtained. TCRdb used MiXCR to reprocess the reads, holding one entry per CDR3 protein. Among 300,000 or so distinct CDR3 sequences, about 50% were seen once, and the ten largest hold 1.3%. Findings and caveats of the study: The study identified about 30 CD8+ CDR3 sequences shared by patients and controls.

This clonotype was seen repeatedly, ten times or more. The target antigen is unknown. All sequencing subjects had displayed CD8+CD57+ cell expansion on flow cytometry. V was cut by 4 bases and J by 6 bases, with 10 bases left in between. This CDR3 comprises 12 residues. Germline lookup yields CDR1 SGHVS and CDR2 FQNEAQ. J is TRBJ2-7 and V is TRBV7-8; no clear D. This clonotype originated in a human donor with aplastic anemia. Sequencing input: sorted CD4+, CD8+, or CD8+CD57+ T cells (not recorded which) from PBMCs. Here the CDR3 DNA reads TGTGCCAGCAGCTCCTGGGCCGGCGAGCAGTACTTC. This codes for CASSSWAGEQYF.